This entry describes one T cell receptor beta chain. Germline CDR1 SGHTA, CDR2 FQGNSA. J was trimmed by 0 bases and V by 5 bases; bases with no gene match: 3. This CDR3 spans 15 amino acids. The record originates from a study of blood T cell repertoires in COVID-19. This table comes from immunoSEQ multiplex PCR, and its TCRdb copy is limited to in-frame clones, with some not included. In the table there are approximately 360,000 clones, around 87% of which are singletons. The chain combines TRBV7-2 with TRBJ2-7; TRBD2 agrees at 11 bases. This clonotype was obtained from a middle-aged man in a cohort exposed to, infected with or recovered from COVID-19 (not recorded which). Sequenced input: PBMCs or T cells enriched from blood (not recorded which). CDR3 DNA sequence: TGTGCCAGCAGCACGACTAGCGGGACCTCCTACGAGCAGTACTTC. Translation gives CASSTTSGTSYEQYF.